Included here is one TCR beta chain sequence, with context. The PCR made use of 60 Vbeta and 13 Jbeta primers. The protocol was immunoSEQ multiplex PCR, while the TCRdb copy is restricted to in-frame clones and leaves out a portion. The data contain approximately 97,000 clones, 65% to 85% of them seen just once; the ten biggest clones take up 5.2%. This specimen comes from a study of cytomegalovirus exposure and HLA in healthy donors. Trimming removed 3 bases from V and 1 base from J, with 8 bases in between. The V gene's germline CDR1 is SGHRS and CDR2 YFSETQ. The CDR3 consists of 13 residues. This receptor was identified in a man aged 35-49 years in good health and CMV-seropositive. Source material: PBMCs. The V gene is TRBV5-1, the J gene TRBJ2-7, with D perhaps TRBD2 (5 bases). CDR3 sequence reads: CASSSGISYEQYF. In DNA form, the CDR3 reads TGCGCCAGCAGCTCCGGGATTTCCTACGAGCAGTACTTC.